The 18 T cell receptor beta chains reported below all come from one sample, sequenced in a study of cytomegalovirus exposure and HLA in healthy donors. The PCR employed 60 Vbeta primers together with 13 Jbeta primers. TCRdb's table, derived via immunoSEQ multiplex PCR, lists solely in-frame clones and lacks some. The profile shows tens of thousands of clones, around 50% of them singletons. Material: PBMCs. The receptors were sampled from a human donor in good health.

This clone was counted only a few times. The chain carries TRBV18 and TRBJ1-2; D is possibly TRBD1 (6 bases). Germline V gene lookup returns CDR1 KGHSH and CDR2 LQKENI. This CDR3 region has 14 residues. Between the trimmed V and J ends, which lost 2 bases and 3 bases, there was a span of 10 bases. The CDR3 region is CASSPSPGDYGYTF. DNA for the CDR3: TGTGCCAGCTCACCATCGCCAGGGGACTATGGCTACACCTTC.

This chain joins TRBV30 and TRBJ1-6; the D is unclear. Germline V lookup: CDR1 GTSNPN, CDR2 SVGIG (reference sequence). This CDR3 contains 14 residues. V lost 2 bases, J lost 7 bases, and 12 bases lay in between. The CDR3 DNA is TGTGCCTGGAGTAAGTTACAGCAGAATTCACCCCTCCACTTT. The encoded protein is CAWSKLQQNSPLHF.

V usage is TRBV6-5 and J usage is TRBJ1-4; the D gene is possibly TRBD1 (6 bases). The CDR3 length is 14 residues. V lost 2 bases and J lost 8, with 12 bases in between. Germline V gene data show CDR1 as MNHEY and CDR2 as SVGAGI. In DNA form, the CDR3 reads TGTGCCAGCAGTTACACGAGAGGGGGAGAAAAACTGTTTTTT. It encodes CASSYTRGGEKLFF.

This clone was detected a few times. The chain links TRBV4-3 to TRBJ2-1, with 7 bases identical to TRBD2. Germline CDR1 and CDR2: LGHNA and YSLEER. Trimming removed 4 bases from V and 6 bases from J; junction bases left unmatched: 3. This CDR3 is built from 13 residues. The CDR3 coding sequence is TGCGCCAGCAGCCTCCGGACTAGCAATGAGCAGTTCTTC. This codes for CASSLRTSNEQFF.

This clone came up a few times. The V call is TRBV4-3, the J call TRBJ2-3, with 11 bases matching TRBD2. The CDR3 contains 17 residues. V shed 1 base and J 6 bases; nucleotides not matched to a gene: 9. CDR1 LGHNA and CDR2 YSLEER come from the germline V gene. CDR3 loop: CASSQGLGLAAEDTQYF. The CDR3 bases are TGCGCCAGCAGCCAAGGCTTGGGACTAGCGGCCGAGGATACGCAGTATTTT.

V and J are TRBV30 and TRBJ1-5; no reliable D call. The CDR3 covers 12 residues. V lost 5 bases and J 2 bases, leaving 7 bases between the germline ends. Germline V gives CDR1 GTSNPN, CDR2 SVGIG (reference sequence). The CDR3 region has the DNA TGTGCCTGGGGAGTAGGCAATCAGCCCCAGCATTTT. It encodes CAWGVGNQPQHF.

This clone was observed a handful of times. This chain links TRBV6-6 with TRBJ1-2, with 9 bases lining up with TRBD1. Per the germline V gene, CDR1 is MNHNY and CDR2 is SVGAGI (reference sequence). The V segment lost 5 bases and the J segment 8 bases; nucleotides outside the gene matches: 6. The CDR3 covers 13 residues. CDR3 nucleotides: TGTGCCAGCAGTCTGTACAGGGGGCACGGCTACACCTTC. Its translation is CASSLYRGHGYTF.

This clone has only a few counts. This chain joins TRBV6-5 and TRBJ2-7; tentative D call: TRBD2 (8 bases). There are 16 residues in the CDR3. V was shortened by 2 bases and J by 5 bases, with 19 bases between the two germline ends. CDR1 MNHEY and CDR2 SVGAGI come from the germline V gene. The CDR3 DNA sequence: TGTGCCAGCAGTTACACAACAGGGGCGGGAGGCCACGAGCAGTACTTC. Translation: CASSYTTGAGGHEQYF.

The chain carries TRBV6-5 and TRBJ1-1; D is possibly TRBD1 (5 bases). V shed 9 bases and J shed 4 bases, with 21 bases lying between them. Germline lookup yields CDR1 MNHEY and CDR2 SVGAGI. The CDR3 is 15 residues long. The CDR3, as DNA: TGTGCCAGTCAAGTCTCCTGGGGCGGGAGCACTGAAGCTTTCTTT. This gives the protein CASQVSWGGSTEAFF.

This sequence joins TRBV7-3 and TRBJ2-2; 8 nucleotides line up with TRBD2. V shed 1 base, J shed 7 bases, and the junction held 8 bases outside the gene matches. There are 16 residues in the CDR3. Germline V gives CDR1 SGHTA, CDR2 FQGTGA. The CDR3 protein is CASSLRVSGKNGELFF. The CDR3 DNA follows: TGTGCCAGCAGCTTAAGGGTTAGCGGGAAAAACGGGGAGCTGTTTTTT.

This chain links TRBV5-1 with TRBJ1-5; TRBD1 aligns across 7 bases. V trimming: 3 bases; J trimming: 7 bases; junction bases outside the gene matches: 4. The CDR3 is made up of 13 amino acids. CDR1 is SGHRS and CDR2 is YFSETQ in the germline V gene. Here the CDR3 DNA reads TGCGCCAGCAGCTACGACAGGGACCAGCCCCAGCATTTT. Amino acids: CASSYDRDQPQHF.

This rearrangement joins TRBV11-2 to TRBJ1-4, with 9 bases aligning to TRBD1. The CDR3 runs to 18 residues. Germline-derived CDR1 and CDR2 are SGHAT and FQNNGV. The V gene end was trimmed by 5 bases and the J gene end by 7 bases; junction bases not matched to a gene: 17. The CDR3 DNA reads TGTGCCAGCAGCACAAGCGACGGGAGGGGACAGGGAGGTGAAAAACTGTTTTTT. It specifies CASSTSDGRGQGGEKLFF.

This clone showed up just a few times. V and J are TRBV28 and TRBJ1-2, with D perhaps TRBD1 (5 bases). V lost 5 bases to trimming and J lost 2 bases, with 12 bases between them. This CDR3 has 14 residues. Looked up from germline, CDR1 is MDHEN and CDR2 is SYDVKM. The CDR3 is CASSPHRPNYGYTF. Here the CDR3 DNA reads TGTGCCAGCAGTCCCCACAGGCCCAACTATGGCTACACCTTC.

V usage is TRBV13 and J usage is TRBJ2-1; 9 bases match TRBD2. V was pared by 5 bases and J by 4 bases, with 12 bases of the junction left unmatched. Looked up from germline, CDR1 is PRHDT and CDR2 is FYEKMQ (reference sequence). The CDR3 spans 17 residues. As DNA, the CDR3 is TGTGCCAGCAGCCCACGTGGGAGCGGGGGGCCTTACAATGAGCAGTTCTTC. It translates to CASSPRGSGGPYNEQFF.

V and J are TRBV28 and TRBJ1-1; D ambiguous. Trimming took off 6 bases at V and 3 bases at J, with 11 bases between the two ends. CDR1 is MDHEN and CDR2 is SYDVKM in the germline V gene. The CDR3 is made up of 13 amino acids. The CDR3 DNA sequence: TGTGCCAGCAGATCCAACATCTACACTGAAGCTTTCTTT. Its translation: CASRSNIYTEAFF.

The chain is built from TRBV10-3 and TRBJ1-2, with D hard to call. CDR1 ENHRY and CDR2 SYGVKD come from the germline V gene. This CDR3 has 15 residues. Between the trimmed V and J ends, which lost 2 bases and 4 bases, there was a span of 14 bases. The CDR3 protein is CAISERGPPGYGYTF. The DNA for the CDR3 is TGTGCCATCAGTGAGCGTGGCCCCCCGGGCTATGGCTACACCTTC.

V usage is TRBV28 and J usage is TRBJ1-1; the D gene is possibly TRBD1 (6 bases). The V and J ends lost 6 bases and 1 base respectively, with 15 bases between them. The CDR3 spans 15 residues. CDR1 MDHEN and CDR2 SYDVKM come from the germline V gene. The CDR3 DNA is TGTGCCAGCAGCTCCCCTCAGGGGTCGAACACTGAAGCTTTCTTT. This sequence encodes CASSSPQGSNTEAFF.

This clone was picked up a small number of times. The chain carries TRBV6-1 and TRBJ2-5; D possibly corresponds to TRBD1 (6 bases). Deletions cut 4 bases from V and 1 base from J, with 10 bases between. The CDR3 contains 14 residues. The V gene's germline CDR1 is MNHNS and CDR2 SASEGT. The CDR3 reads CASSGTATQETQYF. The CDR3 nucleotides read TGTGCCAGCAGTGGGACAGCGACCCAAGAGACCCAGTACTTC.